This is a list of T cell receptor beta chains from one sample in a study of cytomegalovirus exposure and HLA in healthy donors. Some clones are missing from TCRdb's copy, which holds only in-frame ones; the method was immunoSEQ multiplex PCR. Seen here are about 120,000 clones, approximately 80% observed once, and the top ten hold less than 2%. Sequencing was done on a sample of PBMCs. The receptor source for this set is a man aged 35-49 years in good health and CMV-seronegative. CDR3s include the opening cysteine and the closing phenylalanine or tryptophan. Each record gives: clone size, D gene, J gene, V gene, CDR3 protein, CDR3 DNA. A D gene is named only where the DNA matches it firmly. Size tells how often a clone was seen (once, few, many) or the class of an expanded clone, and some rows leave it out.

. TRBD1 TRBJ1-2 TRBV18 CASSRETGGAGGYTF TGTGCCAGCTCACGAGAGACAGGGGGCGCTGGTGGCTACACCTTC
. TRBD2 TRBJ2-1 TRBV4-3 CASSQEGLAGASAEQFF TGCGCCAGCAGCCAAGAGGGGTTAGCGGGAGCTTCCGCTGAGCAGTTCTTC
. TRBD2 TRBJ2-5 TRBV5-4 CASSLEAGGQETQYF TGTGCCAGCAGCTTGGAGGCGGGAGGCCAAGAGACCCAGTACTTC
. . TRBJ2-2 TRBV6-5 CASSYSKAGAGELFF TGTGCCAGCAGTTACTCGAAGGCAGGCGCCGGGGAGCTGTTTTTT
. TRBD2 TRBJ2-2 TRBV30 CAWSILAGASTGELFF TGTGCCTGGAGTATCTTAGCGGGAGCATCGACCGGGGAGCTGTTTTTT
once . TRBJ1-1 TRBV7-2 CASSTGHLNTEAFF TGTGCCAGCAGCACGGGACATTTGAACACTGAAGCTTTCTTT
. TRBD1 TRBJ1-6 TRBV7-6 CASSTSGQPGGYNSPLHF TGTGCCAGCAGCACATCGGGACAGCCCGGAGGGTATAATTCACCCCTCCACTTT
. . TRBJ1-1 TRBV27 CASSFAGNTEAFF TGTGCCAGCAGTTTTGCGGGGAACACTGAAGCTTTCTTT
. TRBD1 TRBJ2-1 TRBV10-3 CAVSQDRGQFF TGTGCCGTCAGTCAAGACAGGGGGCAGTTCTTC
few . TRBJ2-2 TRBV9 CASSSTDRSGLTGELFF TGTGCCAGCAGCTCGACCGACAGGTCGGGGCTTACCGGGGAGCTGTTTTTT
. . TRBJ1-5 TRBV9 CASSVPGELSNQPQHF TGTGCCAGCAGCGTACCGGGGGAGTTGAGCAATCAGCCCCAGCATTTT
few . TRBJ2-6 TRBV5-4 CASSSRGANVLTF TGTGCCAGCAGCTCGAGGGGGGCCAACGTCCTGACTTTC
. TRBD1 TRBJ2-5 TRBV28 CASSLAAAGGETQYF TGTGCCAGCAGTTTAGCGGCAGCAGGGGGAGAGACCCAGTACTTC
. TRBD1 TRBJ2-2 TRBV27 CASRIDTGGVYPGELFF TGTGCCAGCAGAATTGACACAGGGGGCGTTTATCCCGGGGAGCTGTTTTTT
few TRBD1 TRBJ1-5 TRBV12-5 CASGLGQGVYQPQHF TGTGCTAGTGGTTTGGGACAGGGGGTCTATCAGCCCCAGCATTTT
. TRBD1 TRBJ1-2 TRBV7-2 CASSGGQGVYLYGYTF TGTGCCAGCAGCGGGGGACAGGGCGTGTACCTCTATGGCTACACCTTC
few . TRBJ2-3 TRBV9 CASSSGVDFLTDTQYF TGTGCCAGCAGCTCGGGCGTGGACTTCCTCACAGATACGCAGTATTTT
. TRBD1 TRBJ2-1 TRBV7-9 CASSQTGGSYNEQFF TGTGCCAGCAGCCAAACAGGGGGCTCCTACAATGAGCAGTTCTTC
. . TRBJ2-1 TRBV27 CASSLYGVNEQFF TGTGCCAGCAGTTTATACGGGGTCAATGAGCAGTTCTTC
once TRBD2 TRBJ2-5 TRBV10-3 CAIKSSGNQETQYF TGTGCCATCAAATCTAGCGGAAACCAAGAGACCCAGTACTTC
. . TRBJ1-2 TRBV6-1 CASSGTTSRGDTF TGTGCCAGCAGTGGGACAACCAGCCGTGGGGACACCTTC
. TRBD2 TRBJ2-1 TRBV19 CASRPPQSSGPLNEQFF TGTGCCAGTAGACCCCCGCAGAGTAGCGGGCCCCTCAATGAGCAGTTCTTC
. . TRBJ1-3 TRBV10-3 CAISGARSGNTIYF TGTGCCATCAGTGGAGCCCGCTCTGGAAACACCATATATTTT
. TRBD1 TRBJ2-1 TRBV11-3 CASSLDTPRGSYNEQFF TGTGCCAGCAGCTTAGATACTCCCAGGGGGAGCTACAATGAGCAGTTCTTC
. TRBD1 TRBJ2-2 TRBV9 CASSVGGTGGVNRELFF TGTGCCAGCAGCGTAGGGGGGACAGGGGGCGTAAATCGGGAGCTGTTTTTT
. TRBD1 TRBJ2-7 TRBV11-2 CASSQTGGYEQYF TGTGCCAGCAGTCAAACAGGGGGCTACGAGCAGTACTTC
. TRBD1 TRBJ2-3 TRBV4-1 CASSQEDRDTDTQYF TGCGCCAGCAGCCAAGAAGACAGGGACACAGATACGCAGTATTTT
. TRBD1 TRBJ2-5 TRBV7-6 CASSRTGQQETQYF TGTGCCAGCAGCAGGACGGGACAGCAAGAGACCCAGTACTTC
once . TRBJ1-2 TRBV6-1 CASRQTARNYGYTF TGTGCCAGCAGGCAGACAGCGCGGAACTATGGCTACACCTTC
. TRBD1 TRBJ2-1 TRBV5-6 CASSQGQGGANEQFF TGTGCCAGCAGCCAGGGACAGGGGGGGGCCAATGAGCAGTTCTTC
. . TRBJ2-2 TRBV6-4 CASSEGDTGELFF TGTGCCAGCAGTGAAGGGGACACCGGGGAGCTGTTTTTT
. TRBD1 TRBJ1-2 TRBV7-9 CATKPGQAYGYTF TGTGCCACCAAACCGGGACAGGCCTATGGCTACACCTTC
. . TRBJ2-1 TRBV27 CASSQVQGRYFHEQFF TGTGCCAGCAGTCAAGTGCAGGGTCGCTACTTCCATGAGCAGTTCTTC
. TRBD2 TRBJ2-1 TRBV6-6 CASSPTLAGGGHEQFF TGTGCCAGCAGTCCAACGCTAGCGGGGGGTGGGCATGAGCAGTTCTTC
. . TRBJ2-6 TRBV15 CATSRETGANGLTF TGTGCCACCAGCAGAGAAACTGGGGCCAACGGCCTGACTTTC
. . TRBJ2-2 TRBV27 CASSLSAGRGELFF TGTGCCAGCAGTTTATCTGCGGGACGCGGGGAGCTGTTTTTT
. TRBD2 TRBJ2-2 TRBV6-6 CASSYGAGEFRELFF TGTGCCAGCAGTTACGGAGCGGGAGAGTTCCGGGAGCTGTTTTTT
. TRBD1 TRBJ1-5 TRBV7-8 CASSPHQTGGGQPQHF TGTGCCAGCAGCCCTCACCAAACAGGGGGAGGGCAGCCCCAGCATTTT
. TRBD2 TRBJ2-1 TRBV7-2 CASSLRPVAGEPYNEQFF TGTGCCAGCAGCTTAAGGCCAGTAGCGGGAGAGCCCTACAATGAGCAGTTCTTC
. TRBD2 TRBJ2-3 TRBV11-2 CASSLEYGEGRESTDTQYF TGTGCCAGCAGCTTAGAGTACGGGGAGGGAAGGGAAAGCACAGATACGCAGTATTTT
. . TRBJ2-7 TRBV27 CASSSRLVYEQYF TGTGCCAGCAGTTCGCGACTAGTCTACGAGCAGTACTTC